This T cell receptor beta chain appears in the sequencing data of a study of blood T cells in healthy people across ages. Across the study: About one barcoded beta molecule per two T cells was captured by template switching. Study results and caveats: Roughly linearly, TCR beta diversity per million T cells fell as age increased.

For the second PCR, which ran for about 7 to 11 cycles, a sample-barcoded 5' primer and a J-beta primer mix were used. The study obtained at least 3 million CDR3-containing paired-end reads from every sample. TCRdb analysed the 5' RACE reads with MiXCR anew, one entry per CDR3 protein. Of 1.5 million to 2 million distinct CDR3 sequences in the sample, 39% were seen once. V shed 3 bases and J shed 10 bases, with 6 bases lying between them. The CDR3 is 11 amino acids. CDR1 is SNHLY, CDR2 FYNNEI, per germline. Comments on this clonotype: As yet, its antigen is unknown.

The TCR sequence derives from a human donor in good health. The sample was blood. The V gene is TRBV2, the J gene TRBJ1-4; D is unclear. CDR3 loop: CASSDGGKLFF. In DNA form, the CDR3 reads TGTGCCAGCAGTGATGGTGGAAAACTGTTTTTT.